This record looks at one T cell receptor (beta chain) sequence and its context. Method: immunoSEQ multiplex PCR; TCRdb's copy keeps in-frame clones and lacks some. The sample gives 65,000 to 85,000 clones, about nine tenths of which show up once; 9.5% is in the top ten. This CDR3 contains 13 residues. V shed 4 bases and J shed 5 bases, with 9 bases lying between them. This sample is drawn from a study of control samples from healthy donors and cancer patients. This clonotype was obtained from a woman aged 45-65 years with colorectal cancer. Sequences were obtained from PBMCs. The rearrangement links TRBV12-3 or TRBV12-4 to TRBJ1-5; tentatively, D is TRBD1 (6 bases). CDR3 bases: TGTGCCAGCAGTTCGACAGGAGATCAGCCCCAGCATTTT. This translates into CASSSTGDQPQHF.